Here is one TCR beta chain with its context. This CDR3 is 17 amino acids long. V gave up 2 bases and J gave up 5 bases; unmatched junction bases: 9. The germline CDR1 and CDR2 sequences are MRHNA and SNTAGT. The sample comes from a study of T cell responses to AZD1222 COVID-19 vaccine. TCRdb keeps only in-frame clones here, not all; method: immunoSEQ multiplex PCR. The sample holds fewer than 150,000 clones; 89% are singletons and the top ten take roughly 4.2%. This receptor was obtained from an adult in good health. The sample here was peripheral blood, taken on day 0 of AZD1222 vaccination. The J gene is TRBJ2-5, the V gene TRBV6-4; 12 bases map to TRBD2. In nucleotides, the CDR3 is TGTGCCAGCAGTGACCGGACTAGCGGGGCTGGGACTGAGACCCAGTACTTC. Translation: CASSDRTSGAGTETQYF.